The rows below give T cell receptor beta chains drawn from one sample of a study of T-cell reconstitution after alpha-beta-depleted transplantation in children. MiXCR, run by TCRdb on the PCR reads, gives a single entry per CDR3 protein. The sample has around 300,000 distinct CDR3 sequences, approximately 20% seen once. The sample consisted of PBMCs, mostly from graft donor cells, taken 180 days after TCRalphabeta/CD19-depleted stem cell transplant. These TCRs come from a male patient under 18 who had a stem cell transplant for acute lymphoblastic leukemia, so the T cells may come from the graft donor. Each CDR3 is given with its conserved first and last residue.

>TRBV11-2
CASSLEASGTYEQYF
>TRBV27
CASSIRQDDIQYF
>TRBV20-1
CSARAPNGLAGVGGENIQYF
>TRBV10-3
CAISSTSNNEQFF
>TRBV29-1
CSVVGLEAFF
>TRBV28
CASSLGLATDTQYF
>TRBV20-1
CSVETSKYYEQYF
>TRBV12-3/TRBV12-4
CASTVRLAGPYEQYF
>TRBV10-3
CAISAVPPGNTIYF
>TRBV5-5
CASSPDRGGNVLTF
>TRBV20-1
CSARGPRGGSGSYEQYF
>TRBV2
CASSGGETQYF
>TRBV12-3/TRBV12-4
CASSSAPFSFGRGIETQYF
>TRBV20-1
CSARATGLETQYF
>TRBV29-1
CSVGQGGNQPQHF
>TRBV19
CASSISRRELLSDTQYF
>TRBV30
CALTGYNEQFF
>TRBV6-1
CASKQGQGSYEQYF
>TRBV5-1
CASSLVGVGQFF
>TRBV7-9
CASKPPSGNTEAFF
>TRBV5-1
CASSLLAGDEAGANVLTF
>TRBV5-1
CASSLQGRRQETQYF
>TRBV7-9
CASSLAQGAREQYF
>TRBV18
CASSPRTSDYNEQFF
>TRBV5-1
CASSLDGQGTTGANVLTF
>TRBV28
CASSLLLGGGHQETQYF
>TRBV27
CASSLLGQTSSYEQYF
>TRBV6-5
CASSTGGYGYTF
>TRBV28
CASSSPGGTPYNEQFF
>TRBV5-1
CASSGTSRTDTQYF
>TRBV11-2
CGSSLTSGTAQAKNIQYF
>TRBV5-5
CASSLAMNGRGNEQFF
>TRBV12-3/TRBV12-4
CAPSLGVRAEAFF
>TRBV2
CASSPDRGTEAFF
>TRBV7-2
CASSPDRGAQHF
>TRBV5-1
CASSFSVRGPRTDTQYF
>TRBV19
CASSTGMTDTQYF